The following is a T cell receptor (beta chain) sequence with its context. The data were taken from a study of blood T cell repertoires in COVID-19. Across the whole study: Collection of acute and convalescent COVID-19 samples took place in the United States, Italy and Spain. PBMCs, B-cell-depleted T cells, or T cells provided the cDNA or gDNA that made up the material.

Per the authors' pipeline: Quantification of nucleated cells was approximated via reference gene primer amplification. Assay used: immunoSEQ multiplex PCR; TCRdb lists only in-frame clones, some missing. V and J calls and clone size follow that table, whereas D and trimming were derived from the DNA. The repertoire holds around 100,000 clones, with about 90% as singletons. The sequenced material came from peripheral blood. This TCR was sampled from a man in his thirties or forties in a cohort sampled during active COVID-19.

The CDR3, as DNA: TGTGCCAGCAGCGCACCGGGACAGGAGGACACCGGGGAGCTGTTTTTT. Translation: CASSAPGQEDTGELFF. This chain joins TRBV9 and TRBJ2-2; 8 bases fit TRBD1. Germline trimming cut 3 bases from V and 3 bases from J; bases unmatched to any gene: 7. The CDR3 runs 16 residues. Germline loops: CDR1 SGDLS, CDR2 YYNGEE.